This T cell receptor (beta chain) stems from a study of human T cells and chemical hapten exposure. The wider study: Weekly administration of diphenylcyclopropenone to the scalp of patients continued throughout the roughly 25-week study. The patients were mostly female; they had alopecia areata, totalis or universalis.

The CDR3 loop spans 14 amino acids. Trimming at V came to 7 bases and at J to 12 bases, leaving 11 bases not matched to a gene. Germline loops: CDR1 SNHLY, CDR2 FYNNEI. This clonotype was detected only a few times. Documented time point: patch test 1, 2 weeks after DPC sensitization. The treatment: therapeutic diphenylcyclopropenone sensitization with weekly scalp DPC. Individual cDNA molecules (in the library) carried attached unique molecular identifiers. Via MiXCR, TCRdb re-called the RACE reads, giving one row per CDR3 protein. The sample lists some 340,000 distinct CDR3 sequences, roughly 6.9% seen once, with roughly 7.9% in the top ten.

This clonotype originated in a woman aged 18-30 years with alopecia areata. Some clones in this sample may be carry-over from other donors' samples. The material was whole blood, obtained in connection with sensitization to the hapten diphenylcyclopropenone (DPC). This chain joins TRBV2 and TRBJ1-6; 8 bases agree with TRBD1. The CDR3 DNA sequence: TGTGCCAGCATCGGGAGTCAGGGGGCTCTACCCCTCCACTTT. Translating gives CASIGSQGALPLHF.